This T cell receptor (beta chain) was recorded in a study of long-term antiretroviral therapy in people with HIV. Findings and caveats of the study: Spans of CDR3 length were tighter for HIV repertoires than for controls. Post-ART diversity increased but stayed below transplant donor controls.

With survey level as its setting, the immunoSEQ assay was v3.0. This table comes from immunoSEQ multiplex PCR, and its TCRdb copy is limited to in-frame clones, with some not included. The sample lists over 30,000 clones, approximately 80% occurring once. A remark on this clone: Its cognate antigen is unknown.

V trimming: 4 bases; J trimming: 10 bases; junction bases outside the gene matches: 13. CDR3 length: 16 residues. The germline gives CDR1 SGHAT, CDR2 FQNNGV. This TCR was sampled from a man aged 18-30 years with HIV. The source was unsorted PBMCs, collected 0.6 years after starting antiretroviral therapy. This chain joins TRBV11-2 and TRBJ2-1; TRBD2 aligns across 10 bases. CDR3 nucleotides: TGTGCCAGCAGCTCCACCCGTCTAGCGGGAGTCTTGGAGCAGTTCTTC. Translating gives CASSSTRLAGVLEQFF.